This T cell receptor beta chain stems from a study of OX40 agonist ivuxolimab in advanced cancers. In the study overall: Partial responses were seen in three patients, one with hepatocellular carcinoma and two with cutaneous melanoma.

This clone was counted a single time. Its antigen is not known. V lost 4 bases to trimming and J lost 2 bases, with 15 bases between them. CDR3 length: 15 amino acids. Germline lookup yields CDR1 SGHKS and CDR2 YYEKEE (reference sequence). Overall study findings and caveats: CD4+ and CD8+ T cells in blood underwent clonal expansion by week 6 at 0.1 to 3.0 mg/kg.

TCRdb's copy holds only in-frame clones and misses some; the assay was immunoSEQ multiplex PCR. Here the sample spans tens of thousands of clones, 75% to 90% being singletons. Exclusion of a patient followed from autoimmune disease history or systemic immunosuppression. The sample in question was CD4+ or CD8+ T cells sorted from blood, obtained in a trial of the OX40 agonist ivuxolimab. The V gene is TRBV5-5, the J gene TRBJ2-5; tentatively, D is TRBD1 or TRBD2 (6 bases each). The sequence was obtained from an adult with an advanced solid tumor such as melanoma, head and neck, liver or kidney cancer. The CDR3 DNA follows: TGTGCCAGCAGCAGCCTAGGGGGGACGCAAGAGACCCAGTACTTC. Protein: CASSSLGGTQETQYF.